The clone carrying this TCR beta chain was seen once. The record originates from a study of control samples from healthy donors and cancer patients. Assay used: immunoSEQ multiplex PCR; TCRdb lists only in-frame clones, some missing. Of around 97,000 clones detected, around 89% appear once; the ten largest clones hold about a fifth. Looked up from germline, CDR1 is SGHDN and CDR2 is FVKESK. The CDR3 is 13 amino acids. Germline trimming cut 6 bases from V and 7 bases from J; bases unmatched to any gene: 7. What was sequenced was PBMCs. The rearrangement joins TRBV14 to TRBJ1-2; TRBD1 matches at 8 bases. The sequence derives from a man aged 60-69 years with lung cancer. The chain's CDR3 is CASSLSGQVGYTF. CDR3 coding DNA: TGTGCCAGCAGTCTATCGGGACAGGTTGGCTACACCTTC.